This T cell receptor beta chain was observed in a study of T cell repertoires in cytomegalovirus infection. The V gene lost 6 bases and the J gene lost 6 bases, with 11 bases spanning the gap. This CDR3 spans 13 amino acids. Per the germline V gene, CDR1 is SGHTA and CDR2 is FQGNSA. This clonotype was counted at least ten times. Each CDR3 protein is one row after TCRdb ran MiXCR on the reads. The repertoire holds roughly 250,000 distinct CDR3 sequences, with about 12% as singletons. Material: PBMCs. The TCR originated in a human donor in good health (CMV status not recorded). Some clones in this sample may be carry-over from other donors' samples. The chain couples TRBV7-2 to TRBJ2-2, with D possibly being TRBD1 or TRBD2 (6 bases each). CDR3 in DNA: TGTGCCAGCAGGGGGGGCCGCCCCGGGGAGCTGTTTTTT. It translates to CASRGGRPGELFF. Looking up the rest from reference TRBV7-2 and TRBJ2-2 gives the full variable domain: GAGVSQSPSNKVTEKGKDVELRCDPISGHTALYWYRQSLGQGLEFLIYFQGNSAPDKSGLPSDRFSAERTGGSVSTLTIQRTQQEDSAVYLCASRGGRPGELFFGEGSRLTVL.